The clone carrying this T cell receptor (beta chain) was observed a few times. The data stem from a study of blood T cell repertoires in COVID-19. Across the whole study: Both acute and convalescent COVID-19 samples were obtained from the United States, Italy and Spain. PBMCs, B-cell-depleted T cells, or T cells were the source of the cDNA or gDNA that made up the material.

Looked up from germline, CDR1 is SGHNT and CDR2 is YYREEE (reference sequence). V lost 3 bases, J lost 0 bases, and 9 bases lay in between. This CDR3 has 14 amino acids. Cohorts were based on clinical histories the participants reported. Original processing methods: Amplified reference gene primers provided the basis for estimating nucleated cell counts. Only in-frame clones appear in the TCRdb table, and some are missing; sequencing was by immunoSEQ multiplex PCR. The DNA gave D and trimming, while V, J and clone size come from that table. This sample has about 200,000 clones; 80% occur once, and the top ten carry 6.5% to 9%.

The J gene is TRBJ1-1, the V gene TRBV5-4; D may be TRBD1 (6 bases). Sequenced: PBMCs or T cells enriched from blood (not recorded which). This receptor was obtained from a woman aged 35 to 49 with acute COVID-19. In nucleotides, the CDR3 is TGTGCCAGCAGCTCTGGACAGATGAACACTGAAGCTTTCTTT. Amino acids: CASSSGQMNTEAFF.